This is a list of T cell receptor beta chains from one sample in a study of identical twins. One entry per CDR3 protein results from TCRdb running MiXCR on the 5' RACE reads. Among roughly 240,000 distinct CDR3 sequences, approximately 6.8% were seen once, and the ten largest hold less than 6.5%. The data also belong to a second study, concerning yellow fever vaccine responses in identical twins.

Sequenced input: CD8+ T cells sorted from blood. The receptors derive from a woman under 30 in good health. CDR3s include the opening cysteine and the closing phenylalanine or tryptophan. The order of the fields is D gene, J gene, clone size, V gene, CDR3 protein, CDR3 DNA. A D gene is named only where the DNA matches it firmly. Size is omitted from some rows. Given values are once, few, many or a class for expanded clones.

-,TRBJ2-1,few,TRBV7-8,CASSLPLGGLEQFF,TGTGCCAGCAGCTTACCGCTCGGGGGCCTTGAGCAGTTCTTC
-,TRBJ2-5,few,TRBV6-5,CASSYSHYGGETQYF,TGTGCCAGCAGTTACTCGCATTACGGAGGAGAGACCCAGTACTTC
-,TRBJ2-1,many,TRBV9,CASSVEYGDSYNEQFF,TGTGCCAGCAGCGTAGAGTACGGAGACTCCTACAATGAGCAGTTCTTC
-,TRBJ2-1,-,TRBV7-6,CASLGGPNNEQFF,TGTGCCAGCTTGGGGGGACCCAACAATGAGCAGTTCTTC
-,TRBJ1-3,few,TRBV12-3/TRBV12-4,CASSLTRALSGNTIYF,TGTGCCAGCAGTTTAACTCGGGCCCTCTCTGGAAACACCATATATTTT
-,TRBJ1-5,-,TRBV2,CASRGGNQPQHF,TGTGCCTCGAGGGGGGGTAATCAGCCCCAGCATTTT
-,TRBJ2-2,many,TRBV12-3/TRBV12-4,CAIPSGTSNTGELFF,TGTGCCATCCCCTCCGGGACATCGAACACCGGGGAGCTGTTTTTT
TRBD1,TRBJ2-7,-,TRBV7-9,CASSRTTGTGTYEQYF,TGTGCCAGCAGCCGAACGACCGGGACAGGGACCTACGAGCAGTACTTC
-,TRBJ1-2,few,TRBV6-1,CASIGAGDFLLGGYTF,TGTGCCAGCATAGGGGCAGGGGACTTTCTACTGGGGGGCTACACCTTC
TRBD2,TRBJ2-7,many,TRBV28,CASSLGGSGYEQYF,TGTGCCAGCAGTTTAGGCGGGAGTGGCTACGAGCAGTACTTC
TRBD2,TRBJ2-7,few,TRBV28,CASSETPGLATYEQYF,TGTGCCAGCAGCGAAACACCCGGACTAGCGACCTACGAGCAGTACTTC
-,TRBJ2-7,many,TRBV12-3/TRBV12-4,CASAGDSYEQYF,TGTGCCAGCGCGGGCGATAGCTACGAGCAGTACTTC
-,TRBJ2-7,-,TRBV20-1,CSAREGSGRGEQYF,TGCAGTGCTAGAGAGGGCTCAGGGCGGGGCGAGCAGTACTTC
-,TRBJ2-7,-,TRBV29-1,CSVELSGGGHYEQYF,TGCAGCGTTGAGCTCTCGGGAGGGGGCCACTACGAGCAGTACTTC
-,TRBJ1-6,many,TRBV3-1,CASSQGDPRHSSYNSPLHF,TGTGCCAGCAGCCAAGGGGACCCCCGACACAGCTCCTATAATTCACCCCTCCACTTT
TRBD2,TRBJ2-7,-,TRBV9,CASSVGVLAEGHEQYF,TGTGCCAGCAGCGTAGGGGTACTAGCGGAAGGCCACGAGCAGTACTTC
TRBD2,TRBJ2-3,many,TRBV6-4,CASSIAGEGTDTQYF,TGTGCCAGCAGCATAGCGGGAGAGGGCACAGATACGCAGTATTTT
-,TRBJ1-1,many,TRBV10-3,CAISETNRVDTEAFF,TGTGCCATCAGCGAAACAAACAGGGTGGACACTGAAGCTTTCTTT
-,TRBJ1-1,few,TRBV4-2,CASSQDRGDTEAFF,TGTGCCAGCAGCCAAGATCGGGGGGACACTGAAGCTTTCTTT
TRBD2,TRBJ2-3,-,TRBV29-1,CSVVSGEGTDTQYF,TGCAGCGTGGTCAGCGGGGAGGGCACAGATACGCAGTATTTT
TRBD2,TRBJ2-1,few,TRBV2,CASSDLAGEFNEQFF,TGTGCCAGCAGTGACCTAGCGGGAGAGTTCAATGAGCAGTTCTTC
-,TRBJ2-2,few,TRBV12-3/TRBV12-4,CASSLGGSAGELFF,TGTGCCAGCAGTTTAGGGGGCTCGGCCGGGGAGCTGTTTTTT
TRBD1,TRBJ2-5,few,TRBV28,CASSTTGGWETQYF,TGTGCCAGCAGTACTACAGGGGGGTGGGAGACCCAGTACTTC
-,TRBJ2-2,few,TRBV7-9,CASSGTGSVDTGELFF,TGTGCCAGCAGCGGTACAGGGTCCGTTGACACCGGGGAGCTGTTTTTT
-,TRBJ2-2,-,TRBV24-1,CATSGPEHTGELFF,TGTGCCACCAGTGGGCCAGAACACACCGGGGAGCTGTTTTTT
-,TRBJ1-5,many,TRBV12-3/TRBV12-4,CASGSLDQPQHF,TGTGCCAGCGGGTCCCTTGATCAGCCCCAGCATTTT